The rows below give T cell receptor beta chains drawn from one sample of a study of blood T cell repertoires in COVID-19. Sequencing used immunoSEQ multiplex PCR; TCRdb keeps in-frame clones, though not all of them. This sample yields about 370,000 clones, of which approximately 89% are seen a single time; about 0.9% belongs to the top ten. Sequenced sample: PBMCs or T cells enriched from blood (not recorded which). The receptors were gathered from a woman aged 40 to 49 who had been exposed to COVID-19. Both conserved end residues are part of each CDR3. Each record gives: clone size, J gene, D gene, V gene, CDR3 DNA, CDR3 protein. D genes are given only for firm matches. Not every row has a clone size; where given, it reads once, few, many or a size class.

-,TRBJ1-2,TRBD1,TRBV27,TGTGCCAGCAGCCCAGCGGGACAGGGATCGGGCTACACCTTC,CASSPAGQGSGYTF
-,TRBJ1-6,-,TRBV9,TGTGCCAGCAGTGGACCCAGGGAAAATAATTCACCCCTCCACTTT,CASSGPRENNSPLHF
-,TRBJ1-1,-,TRBV5-1,TGCGCCAGCAGCTTGGAGGACATCCCGAACACTGAAGCTTTCTTT,CASSLEDIPNTEAFF
-,TRBJ1-1,TRBD1,TRBV11-2,TGTGCCAGCAGACGCAGGGACAGGAACACTGAAGCTTTCTTT,CASRRRDRNTEAFF
once,TRBJ2-6,TRBD2,TRBV3-1/TRBV3-2,TGTGCCAGCAGCCCCTTAGTCCCGGGACTAGCGGTCTCTGGGGCCAACGTCCTGACTTTC,CASSPLVPGLAVSGANVLTF
-,TRBJ2-7,-,TRBV3-1/TRBV3-2,TGTGCCAGCAGCCAAGTTGCGGGGGCGGGTTACGAGCAGTACTTC,CASSQVAGAGYEQYF
-,TRBJ1-2,-,TRBV7-2,TGTGCCAGCAGCCGCCAGGGAGGCCGGGGCGAGAACTATGGCTACACCTTC,CASSRQGGRGENYGYTF
-,TRBJ1-5,-,TRBV7-2,TGTGCCAGCAGCTTAGTTGGGCAGGGCAACCAGGCCCAGCATTTT,CASSLVGQGNQAQHF
-,TRBJ2-7,TRBD2,TRBV11-2,TGTGCCAGCAGCGGATCTAGCGGGGGGAGCTCCTACGAGCAGTACTTC,CASSGSSGGSSYEQYF
-,TRBJ1-4,TRBD1,TRBV13,TGTGCCAGCAGCGCGCGGGACAGCCCGTATGAAAAACTGTTTTTT,CASSARDSPYEKLFF
-,TRBJ2-7,-,TRBV12-5,TGTGCTAGTGGTTCTTCCGAAAGACACACGGACTACGAGCAGTACTTC,CASGSSERHTDYEQYF
once,TRBJ2-7,TRBD1,TRBV3-1/TRBV3-2,TGTGCCAGCAGCAGGGGACAGACCTACGAGCAGTACTTC,CASSRGQTYEQYF
-,TRBJ2-1,-,TRBV3-1/TRBV3-2,TGTGCCAGCAGCCCCCGAACGAGTGGACTCCTGCAGCTCTTC,CASSPRTSGLLQLF
-,TRBJ2-5,TRBD2,TRBV7-3,TGTGCCAGCAGCTTAGGTCTGGGAACTAGCGGGGGGGCACATCCCCAAGAGACCCAGTACTTC,CASSLGLGTSGGAHPQETQYF
-,TRBJ1-1,-,TRBV19,TGTGCCAGTAGTAATCGACAAACTGAAGCTTTCTTT,CASSNRQTEAFF
-,TRBJ1-2,TRBD1,TRBV7-9,TGTGCCAGCAGCCCCCAGGGGGGAGCTAACTATGGCTACACCTTC,CASSPQGGANYGYTF
-,TRBJ2-5,TRBD1,TRBV2,TGTGCCAGCAGTCGGGACAGGGTGGGGCAAGAGACCCAGTACTTC,CASSRDRVGQETQYF
-,TRBJ2-3,-,TRBV7-3,TGTGCCAGCAGCCGTAGTGGGGGGAGCACAGATACGCAGTATTTT,CASSRSGGSTDTQYF
-,TRBJ1-2,-,TRBV3-1/TRBV3-2,TGTGCCAGCAGCCAAGGACCCCCTCCCCCGGACAGACGCGGCTACACCTTC,CASSQGPPPPDRRGYTF
-,TRBJ1-5,-,TRBV19,TGTGCCAGTAGACCGGGACACTCCAATCAGCCCCAGCATTTT,CASRPGHSNQPQHF
-,TRBJ2-7,TRBD2,TRBV6-4,TGTGCCAGCAGTGATTCCCCAGGGAGGGGCGAGCAGTACTTC,CASSDSPGRGEQYF
-,TRBJ1-2,TRBD1,TRBV7-2,TGTGCCAGCAGCTATGGACAGGGGGCGGGCTATGGCTACACCTTC,CASSYGQGAGYGYTF
-,TRBJ1-5,-,TRBV25-1,TGTGCCAGCAGTGAGGCAGGGCCCAATCAGCCCCAGCATTTT,CASSEAGPNQPQHF
once,TRBJ1-2,-,TRBV7-6,TGTGCCAGCAGCTTAGGACGGGATGTCGGCTACACCTTC,CASSLGRDVGYTF
-,TRBJ1-2,TRBD1,TRBV7-2,TGTGCCAGCAGCCAAGACAGGGGCCCCTATGGCTACACCTTC,CASSQDRGPYGYTF
-,TRBJ1-3,TRBD1,TRBV18,TGTGCCAGCTCAGTACAGGGGGCCGCTCTCTCTGGAAACACCATATATTTT,CASSVQGAALSGNTIYF
-,TRBJ2-7,-,TRBV12-5,TGTGCTAGTGGGGGCCCGAGCTACGAGCAGTACTTC,CASGGPSYEQYF
-,TRBJ2-1,-,TRBV19,TGTGCCAGTAGTATAGGCGGCAGGGTCAATGAGCAGTTCTTC,CASSIGGRVNEQFF
-,TRBJ2-7,TRBD2,TRBV7-8,TGTGCCAGCAGTCAAACGTGGGGAGGGACTCAAGGGTACGAGCAGTACTTC,CASSQTWGGTQGYEQYF
-,TRBJ2-5,-,TRBV6-2/TRBV6-3,TGTGCCAGCAGTTACGACGGAGGAGGTGTGGAGACCCAGTACTTC,CASSYDGGGVETQYF
once,TRBJ1-2,-,TRBV5-4,TGTGCCAGCGGGCAGGGTCGAAACTATGGCTACACCTTC,CASGQGRNYGYTF
-,TRBJ1-5,TRBD1,TRBV19,TGTGCCAGTAGTACCCCCCGGACAGGGGGCCATCAGCCCCAGCATTTT,CASSTPRTGGHQPQHF
-,TRBJ2-7,-,TRBV4-1,TGCGCCAGCAGCCAAGATCCCGTCAGTTCCTACGAGCAGTACTTC,CASSQDPVSSYEQYF